This T cell receptor beta chain appears in the sequencing data of a study of shared clonotypes between healthy human individuals. In germline, CDR1 is LNHNV, CDR2 YYDKDF (reference sequence). V was shortened by 2 bases and J by 0 bases, with 2 bases between the two germline ends. The CDR3 runs to 13 residues. Data came from immunoSEQ multiplex PCR; TCRdb stores just in-frame clones and leaves some out. Among more than 400,000 clones listed, 90% to 96% were seen once. The source material was naive CD4+ T cells sorted from blood. Specified subset: CD45RA+ positively selected. The chain is built from TRBV15 and TRBJ1-5, with unresolved D. This clonotype was sampled from a woman in her twenties or thirties in good health. CDR3 residues: CATSRYSNQPQHF. The DNA of the CDR3 is TGTGCCACCAGCAGATATAGCAATCAGCCCCAGCATTTT. Full variable domain (missing parts from reference TRBV15 and TRBJ1-5): DAMVIQNPRYQVTQFGKPVTLSCSQTLNHNVMYWYQQKSSQAPKLLFHYYDKDFNNEADTPDNFQSRRPNTSFCFLDIRSPGLGDTAMYLCATSRYSNQPQHFGDGTRLSIL.